This T cell receptor beta chain was recovered during a study of radiotherapy plus CTLA-4 blockade in lung cancer. Only one count was recorded for this clone. This CDR3 region has 16 residues. The V gene end was trimmed by 0 bases and the J gene end by 4 bases; junction bases not matched to a gene: 4. Germline V gene sequence: CDR1 MGHRA, CDR2 YSYEKL. Focal radiation and CTLA-4 blockade (ipilimumab) were tested in chemo-refractory metastatic non-small-cell lung cancer patients. Assay: immunoSEQ multiplex PCR; the TCRdb copy retains only in-frame clones and omits some. Seen here are 55,000 to 75,000 clones, 76% observed once, and the top ten hold 15% to 20%.

The source was peripheral blood, collected from a patient treated with radiotherapy plus ipilimumab. J is TRBJ2-1 and V is TRBV4-1, with TRBD2 identical over 9 bases. The sequence derives from a human donor with non-small cell lung cancer whose response to radiotherapy plus ipilimumab could not be evaluated. Some clones in this sample may be carry-over from other donors' samples. CDR3 region: CASSQEAGGSYNEQFF. CDR3 nucleotides: TGCGCCAGCAGCCAAGAGGCGGGGGGGTCTTACAATGAGCAGTTCTTC.